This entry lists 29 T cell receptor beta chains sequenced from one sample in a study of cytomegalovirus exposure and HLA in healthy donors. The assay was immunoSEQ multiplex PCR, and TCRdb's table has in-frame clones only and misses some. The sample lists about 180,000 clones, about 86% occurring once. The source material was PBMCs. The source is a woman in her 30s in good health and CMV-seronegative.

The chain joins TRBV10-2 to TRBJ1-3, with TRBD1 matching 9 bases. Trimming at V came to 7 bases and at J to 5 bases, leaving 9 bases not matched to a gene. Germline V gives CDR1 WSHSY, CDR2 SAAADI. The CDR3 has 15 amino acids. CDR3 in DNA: TGCGCCAGCAATTCCGGGACAGGGCCAAGAAACACCATATATTTT. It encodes CASNSGTGPRNTIYF.

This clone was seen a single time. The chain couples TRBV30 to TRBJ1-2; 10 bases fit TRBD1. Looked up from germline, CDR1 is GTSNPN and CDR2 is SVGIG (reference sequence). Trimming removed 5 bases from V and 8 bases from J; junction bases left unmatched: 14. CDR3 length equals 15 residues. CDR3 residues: CAWENPGTGVRGYTF. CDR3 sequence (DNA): TGTGCCTGGGAAAACCCCGGGACAGGGGTAAGGGGCTACACCTTC.

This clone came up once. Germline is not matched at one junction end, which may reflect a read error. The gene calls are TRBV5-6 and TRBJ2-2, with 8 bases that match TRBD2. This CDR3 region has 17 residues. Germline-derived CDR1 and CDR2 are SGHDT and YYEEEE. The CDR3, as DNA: TGTGCCAGCGGCTTTGTTCGGCGGGGGGTTAACACCGGGGAGCTGTTTTTT. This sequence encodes CASGFVRRGVNTGELFF.

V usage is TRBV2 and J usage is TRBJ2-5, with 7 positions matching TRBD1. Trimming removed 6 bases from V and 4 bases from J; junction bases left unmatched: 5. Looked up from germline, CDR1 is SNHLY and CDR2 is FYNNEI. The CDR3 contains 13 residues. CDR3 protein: CASRVRGRETQYF. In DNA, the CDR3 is TGTGCCAGCAGGGTCAGGGGGAGAGAGACCCAGTACTTC. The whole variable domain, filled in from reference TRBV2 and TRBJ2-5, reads EPEVTQTPSHQVTQMGQEVILRCVPISNHLYFYWYRQILGQKVEFLVSFYNNEISEKSEIFDDQFSVERPDGSNFTLKIRSTKLEDSAMYFCASRVRGRETQYFGPGTRLLVL.

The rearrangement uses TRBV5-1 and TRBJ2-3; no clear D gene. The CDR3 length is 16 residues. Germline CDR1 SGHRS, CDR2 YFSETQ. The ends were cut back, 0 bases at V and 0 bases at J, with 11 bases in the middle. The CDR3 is CASSLVVSTSTDTQYF. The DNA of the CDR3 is TGCGCCAGCAGCTTGGTCGTATCAACTAGCACAGATACGCAGTATTTT.

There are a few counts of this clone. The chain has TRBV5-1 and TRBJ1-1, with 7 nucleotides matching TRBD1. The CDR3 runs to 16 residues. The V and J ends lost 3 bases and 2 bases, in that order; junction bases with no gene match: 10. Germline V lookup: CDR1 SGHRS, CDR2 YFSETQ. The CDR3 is CASSWDQRQGNTEAFF. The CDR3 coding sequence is TGCGCCAGCAGCTGGGATCAAAGACAGGGTAACACTGAAGCTTTCTTT.

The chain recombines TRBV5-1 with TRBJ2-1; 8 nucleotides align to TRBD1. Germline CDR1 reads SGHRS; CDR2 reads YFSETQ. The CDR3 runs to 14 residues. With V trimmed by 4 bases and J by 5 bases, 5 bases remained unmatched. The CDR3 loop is CASSRQGINNEQFF. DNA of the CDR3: TGCGCCAGCAGCCGACAGGGGATTAACAATGAGCAGTTCTTC. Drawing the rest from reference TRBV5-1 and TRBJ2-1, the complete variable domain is KAGVTQTPRYLIKTRGQQVTLSCSPISGHRSVSWYQQTPGQGLQFLFEYFSETQRNKGNFPGRFSGRQFSNSRSEMNVSTLELGDSALYLCASSRQGINNEQFFGPGTRLTVL.

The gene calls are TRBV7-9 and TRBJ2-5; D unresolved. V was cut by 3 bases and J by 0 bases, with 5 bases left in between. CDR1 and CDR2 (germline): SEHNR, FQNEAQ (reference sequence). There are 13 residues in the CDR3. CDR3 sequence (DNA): TGTGCCAGCAGCTTTTTCAACCAAGAGACCCAGTACTTC. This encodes CASSFFNQETQYF.

CDR3 nucleotides: TGCGCCAGCAGCTTAACAGGGTTTAGCGCCTACGAGCAGTACTTC. Amino acids: CASSLTGFSAYEQYF. The V call is TRBV5-1, the J call TRBJ2-7; possible D gene TRBD1, 6 bases. Germline V CDR1 and CDR2: SGHRS, YFSETQ. V dropped 2 bases and J dropped 2 bases, with 14 bases sitting between them. The CDR3 totals 15 residues.

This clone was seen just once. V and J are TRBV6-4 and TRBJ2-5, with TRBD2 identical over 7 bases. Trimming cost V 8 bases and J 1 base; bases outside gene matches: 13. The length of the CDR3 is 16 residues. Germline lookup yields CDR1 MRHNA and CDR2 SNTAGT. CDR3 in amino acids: CASGRDRGGCQETQYF. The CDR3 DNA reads TGTGCCAGCGGTCGGGACCGCGGGGGTTGCCAAGAGACCCAGTACTTC.

The CDR3 DNA reads TGTGCCTGGAGTGAAATCATGAACACTGAAGCTTTCTTT. Translated, it gives CAWSEIMNTEAFF. This chain uses TRBV30 with TRBJ1-1; no clear D. Per the germline V gene, CDR1 is GTSNPN and CDR2 is SVGIG (reference sequence). CDR3 size: 13 residues. The V end was cut by 1 base, the J end by 0 bases, with 6 bases between.

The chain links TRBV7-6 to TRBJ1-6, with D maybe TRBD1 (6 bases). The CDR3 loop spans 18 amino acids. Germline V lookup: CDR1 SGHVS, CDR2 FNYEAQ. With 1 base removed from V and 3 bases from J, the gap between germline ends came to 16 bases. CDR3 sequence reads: CASSLGGGGADYNSPLHF. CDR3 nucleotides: TGTGCCAGCAGCTTAGGAGGAGGGGGGGCCGACTATAATTCACCCCTCCACTTT. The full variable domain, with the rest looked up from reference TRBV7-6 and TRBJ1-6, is GAGVSQSPRYKVTKRGQDVALRCDPISGHVSLYWYRQALGQGPEFLTYFNYEAQQDKSGLPNDRFSAERPEGSISTLTIQRTEQRDSAMYRCASSLGGGGADYNSPLHFGNGTRLTVT.

The DNA of the CDR3 is TGCGCCAGCAGTGAGTCTGGCAGTAATGAAAAACTGTTTTTT. Residues: CASSESGSNEKLFF. The rearrangement uses TRBV10-2 and TRBJ1-4; D remains ambiguous. V lost 0 bases and J lost 4, with 6 bases in between. Germline V gives CDR1 WSHSY, CDR2 SAAADI. The length of the CDR3 is 14 residues.

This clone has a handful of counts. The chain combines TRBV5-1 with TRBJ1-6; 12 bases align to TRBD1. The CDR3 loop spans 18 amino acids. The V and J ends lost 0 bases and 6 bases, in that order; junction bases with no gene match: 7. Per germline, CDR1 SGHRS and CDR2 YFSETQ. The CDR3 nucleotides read TGCGCCAGCAGCTTGGTGGGACAGGGGGCCCGTAGTAATTCACCCCTCCACTTT. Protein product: CASSLVGQGARSNSPLHF.

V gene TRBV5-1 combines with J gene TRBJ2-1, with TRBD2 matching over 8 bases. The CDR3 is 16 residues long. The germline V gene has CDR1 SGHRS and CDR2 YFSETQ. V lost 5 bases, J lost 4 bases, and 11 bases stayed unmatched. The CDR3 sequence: CASRSSGGSTYNEQFF. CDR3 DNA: TGCGCCAGCAGGTCCAGCGGGGGATCCACTTACAATGAGCAGTTCTTC.

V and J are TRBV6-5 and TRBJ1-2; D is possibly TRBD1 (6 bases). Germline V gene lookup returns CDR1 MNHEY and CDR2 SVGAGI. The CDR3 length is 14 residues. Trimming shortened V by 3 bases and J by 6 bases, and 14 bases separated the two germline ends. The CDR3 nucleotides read TGTGCCAGCAGTTATATGACAGGAACGGATGGCTACACCTTC. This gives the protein CASSYMTGTDGYTF.

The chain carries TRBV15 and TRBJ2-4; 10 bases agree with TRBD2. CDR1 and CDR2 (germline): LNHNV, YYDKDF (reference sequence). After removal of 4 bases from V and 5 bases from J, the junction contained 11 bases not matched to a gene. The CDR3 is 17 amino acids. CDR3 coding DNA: TGTGCCACCAGCACGTATACTAGCGGGGTTCTTCAAAACATTCAGTACTTC. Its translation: CATSTYTSGVLQNIQYF.

CDR3 loop: CASSAPGQYNSPLHF. The CDR3 nucleotides are TGTGCCAGCAGTGCACCGGGACAGTATAATTCACCCCTCCACTTT. This chain links TRBV6-1 with TRBJ1-6; 7 bases are a match to TRBD1. CDR1 is MNHNS and CDR2 is SASEGT in the germline V gene. The CDR3 is made up of 15 amino acids. Losses at the gene ends were 4 bases for V and 4 bases for J; bases not matched to a gene: 4.

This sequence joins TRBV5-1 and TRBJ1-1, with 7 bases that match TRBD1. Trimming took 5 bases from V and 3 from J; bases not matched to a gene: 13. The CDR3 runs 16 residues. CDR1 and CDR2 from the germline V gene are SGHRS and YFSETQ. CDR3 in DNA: TGCGCCAGCAGGAGAACCAGGGGGTTAATGGACACTGAAGCTTTCTTT. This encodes CASRRTRGLMDTEAFF.

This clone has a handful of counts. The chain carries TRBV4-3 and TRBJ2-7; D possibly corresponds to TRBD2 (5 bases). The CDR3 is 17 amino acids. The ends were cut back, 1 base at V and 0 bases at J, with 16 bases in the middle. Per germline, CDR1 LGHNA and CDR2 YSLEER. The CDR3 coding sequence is TGCGCCAGCAGCCAAGGGACCCTCCCTGAGGGCTCCTACGAGCAGTACTTC. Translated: CASSQGTLPEGSYEQYF.

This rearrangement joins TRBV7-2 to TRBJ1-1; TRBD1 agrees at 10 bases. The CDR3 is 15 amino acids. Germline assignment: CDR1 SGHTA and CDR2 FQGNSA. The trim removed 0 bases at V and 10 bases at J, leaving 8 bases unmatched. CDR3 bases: TGTGCCAGCAGCTTAGCGGACAGGGGGGGCGTTGGAGCTTTCTTT. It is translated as CASSLADRGGVGAFF.

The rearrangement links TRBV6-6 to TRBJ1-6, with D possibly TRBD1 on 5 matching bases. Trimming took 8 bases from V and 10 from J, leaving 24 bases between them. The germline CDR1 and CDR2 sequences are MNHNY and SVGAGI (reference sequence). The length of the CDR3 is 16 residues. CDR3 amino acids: CASQARTPRINSPLHF. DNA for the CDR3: TGTGCCAGCCAAGCGAGGACACCTCGTATAAACTCACCCCTCCACTTT.

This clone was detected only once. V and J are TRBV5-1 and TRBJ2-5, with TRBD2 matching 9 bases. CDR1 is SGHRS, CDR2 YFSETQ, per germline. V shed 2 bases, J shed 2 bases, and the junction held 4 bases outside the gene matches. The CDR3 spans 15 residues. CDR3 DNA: TGCGCCAGCAGCTTCGAGCGGGGGGCTCAAGAGACCCAGTACTTC. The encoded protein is CASSFERGAQETQYF.

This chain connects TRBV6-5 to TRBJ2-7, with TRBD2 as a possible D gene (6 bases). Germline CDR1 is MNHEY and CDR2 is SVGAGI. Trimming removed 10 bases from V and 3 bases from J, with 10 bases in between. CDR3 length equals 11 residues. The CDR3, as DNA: TGTGCCACAGGAGGGCTCTACGAGCAGTACTTC. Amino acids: CATGGLYEQYF.

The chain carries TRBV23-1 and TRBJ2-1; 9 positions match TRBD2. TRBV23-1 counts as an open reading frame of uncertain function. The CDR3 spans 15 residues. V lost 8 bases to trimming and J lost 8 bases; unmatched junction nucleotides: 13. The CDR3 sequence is CASAHGERGVDEQFF. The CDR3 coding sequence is TGCGCCAGCGCCCACGGGGAGCGGGGGGTGGATGAGCAGTTCTTC.

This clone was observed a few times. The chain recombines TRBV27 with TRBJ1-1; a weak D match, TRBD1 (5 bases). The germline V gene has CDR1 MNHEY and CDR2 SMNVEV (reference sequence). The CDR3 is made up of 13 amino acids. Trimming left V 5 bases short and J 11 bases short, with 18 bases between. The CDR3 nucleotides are TGTGCCAGCAGTGGAGGGGTCCCCACCAGGGCTTTCTTT. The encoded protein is CASSGGVPTRAFF.

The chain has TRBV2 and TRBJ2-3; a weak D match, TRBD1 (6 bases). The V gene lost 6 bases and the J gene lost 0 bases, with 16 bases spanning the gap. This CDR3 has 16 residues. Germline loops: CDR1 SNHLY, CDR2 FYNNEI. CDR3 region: CASRAYRETSTDTQYF. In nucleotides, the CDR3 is TGTGCCAGCAGGGCCTACAGGGAAACTAGCACAGATACGCAGTATTTT.

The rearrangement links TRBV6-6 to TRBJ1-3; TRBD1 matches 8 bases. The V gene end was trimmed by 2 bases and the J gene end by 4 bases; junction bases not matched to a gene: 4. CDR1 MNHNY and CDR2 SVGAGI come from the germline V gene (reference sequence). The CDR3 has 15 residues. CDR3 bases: TGTGCCAGCAGTTACCGGACAGGGACAGGAAACACCATATATTTT. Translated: CASSYRTGTGNTIYF.

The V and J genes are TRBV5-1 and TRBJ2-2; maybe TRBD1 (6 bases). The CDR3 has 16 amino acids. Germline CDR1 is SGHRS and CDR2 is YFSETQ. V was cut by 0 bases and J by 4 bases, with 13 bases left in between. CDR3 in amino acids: CASSLGAGVSTGELFF. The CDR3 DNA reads TGCGCCAGCAGCTTGGGGGCAGGGGTGAGCACCGGGGAGCTGTTTTTT.